The 22 T cell receptor beta chains presented below share a single source sample, sequenced in a study of T cell responses to AZD1222 COVID-19 vaccine. Clones were read by immunoSEQ multiplex PCR, and TCRdb kept only the in-frame ones, dropping some. The sample lists about 81,000 clones; 80% to 90% were seen once. The sequencing used peripheral blood, collected 28 days after the second AZD1222 dose. The receptors originated from an adult who received the AZD1222 COVID-19 vaccine.

V usage is TRBV7-9 and J usage is TRBJ1-1; a possible D gene is TRBD1 (6 bases). Trimming pared 1 base from V and 1 base from J, leaving 7 bases between. Germline CDR1 reads SEHNR; CDR2 reads FQNEAQ (reference sequence). The CDR3 has 14 residues. As DNA, the CDR3 is TGTGCCAGCAGCTTAGGGACAGCGAACACTGAAGCTTTCTTT. This encodes CASSLGTANTEAFF.

J is TRBJ1-1 and V is TRBV27; 9 nucleotides align to TRBD1. Trimming removed 7 bases from V and 5 bases from J; junction bases left unmatched: 5. CDR1 is MNHEY, CDR2 SMNVEV, per germline (reference sequence). This CDR3 contains 13 residues. This chain's CDR3 is CASTGQGRTEAFF. DNA of the CDR3: TGTGCCAGCACCGGACAGGGGAGGACTGAAGCTTTCTTT.

The chain has TRBV18 and TRBJ2-5; a possible D gene is TRBD1 (5 bases). V dropped 4 bases and J dropped 4 bases, with 10 bases sitting between them. The CDR3 sequence is 13 residues long. Germline CDR1 is KGHSH and CDR2 is LQKENI. In DNA form, the CDR3 reads TGTGCCAGCTCACTACAGGAGTCAGAGACCCAGTACTTC. It codes for CASSLQESETQYF.

This rearrangement joins TRBV6-4 to TRBJ1-1; D remains unclear. V was clipped by 2 bases and J by 0 bases, with 4 bases between them. The CDR3 is made up of 13 amino acids. CDR1 MRHNA and CDR2 SNTAGT come from the germline V gene. The CDR3 spells CASSDQMNTEAFF. The DNA for the CDR3 is TGTGCCAGCAGTGACCAGATGAACACTGAAGCTTTCTTT.

The J gene is TRBJ1-3, the V gene TRBV28; D remains ambiguous. V lost 2 bases, J lost 0 bases, and 8 bases lay in between. CDR3 length equals 15 residues. The germline gives CDR1 MDHEN, CDR2 SYDVKM. CDR3 nucleotide sequence: TGTGCCAGCAGTTTACCACGGCTCTCTGGAAACACCATATATTTT. Protein: CASSLPRLSGNTIYF.

The chain carries TRBV2 and TRBJ2-7; unclear D gene. The length of the CDR3 is 11 residues. Germline V lookup: CDR1 SNHLY, CDR2 FYNNEI. V was trimmed by 0 bases and J by 4 bases, leaving 1 base between them. The DNA of the CDR3 is TGTGCCAGCAGTGAAGCGTACGAGCAGTACTTC. This gives the protein CASSEAYEQYF.

The chain carries TRBV18 and TRBJ1-4; D is unresolved. Between the trimmed V and J ends, which lost 2 bases and 5 bases, there was a span of 6 bases. Germline V CDR1 and CDR2: KGHSH, LQKENI. CDR3 length equals 13 residues. The CDR3 sequence: CASSPELNEKLFF. CDR3 nucleotides: TGTGCCAGCTCACCAGAGCTAAATGAAAAACTGTTTTTT.

This clone was detected a few times. This chain uses TRBV2 with TRBJ1-4; D not resolved. This CDR3 comprises 14 residues. Germline V gene lookup returns CDR1 SNHLY and CDR2 FYNNEI. Trimming took 6 bases from V and 8 from J, leaving 16 bases between them. The CDR3 loop is CASSDSTEDEKLFF. The CDR3 DNA sequence: TGTGCCAGCAGCGATTCGACTGAAGACGAAAAACTGTTTTTT.

The chain joins TRBV19 to TRBJ1-2; the D is unclear. There are 12 residues in the CDR3. V shed 3 bases and J shed 8 bases, with 10 bases lying between them. Germline lookup yields CDR1 LNHDA and CDR2 SQIVND (reference sequence). The CDR3 reads CASSMAELGYTF. The CDR3 DNA is TGTGCCAGTAGTATGGCAGAGTTAGGCTACACCTTC.

V gene TRBV4-3 combines with J gene TRBJ1-1; D might be TRBD1 (5 bases). Germline-derived CDR1 and CDR2 are LGHNA and YSLEER. With 1 base removed from V and 0 bases from J, the gap between germline ends came to 9 bases. This CDR3 spans 15 amino acids. CDR3 protein: CASSQGRQLNTEAFF. In DNA form, the CDR3 reads TGCGCCAGCAGCCAAGGAAGACAGTTGAACACTGAAGCTTTCTTT.

The chain is built from TRBV7-2 and TRBJ2-5; 7 bases are a match to TRBD2. The CDR3 consists of 13 residues. The germline V gene encodes CDR1 SGHTA and CDR2 FQGNSA. V gave up 3 bases and J gave up 3 bases; unmatched junction bases: 1. The CDR3 region has the DNA TGTGCCAGCAGCTTTGCGGGAGAAGAGACCCAGTACTTC. Protein: CASSFAGEETQYF.

The J gene is TRBJ1-1, the V gene TRBV6-5; D call uncertain. CDR3 length equals 13 residues. The ends were cut back, 6 bases at V and 4 bases at J, with 12 bases in the middle. Germline V gene data show CDR1 as MNHEY and CDR2 as SVGAGI. The CDR3 DNA reads as TGTGCCAGCAGCCTTCAGGAGGCCACTGAAGCTTTCTTT. It translates to CASSLQEATEAFF.

The chain has TRBV7-2 and TRBJ2-4; maybe TRBD1 (5 bases). Germline V gene data show CDR1 as SGHTA and CDR2 as FQGNSA. Trimming removed 7 bases from V and 11 bases from J, with 12 bases in between. CDR3 length: 11 amino acids. CDR3 DNA: TGTGCCAGCACCTCAGGGTACGTTCAGTACTTC. It encodes CASTSGYVQYF.

The rearrangement joins TRBV24-1 to TRBJ1-2; 8 nucleotides align to TRBD1. V shed 8 bases and J 8 bases; nucleotides not matched to a gene: 9. The CDR3 covers 13 residues. Germline CDR1 reads KGHDR; CDR2 reads SFDVKD. CDR3 nucleotides: TGTGCCACCAACCGGGGACAGGAGGGAGGCTACACCTTC. It specifies CATNRGQEGGYTF.

This clone was recorded once. This chain uses TRBV29-1 with TRBJ1-4; possibly TRBD1 for D (6 bases). Germline V gene data show CDR1 as SQVTM and CDR2 as ANQGSEA. The germline V and J ends were trimmed by 3 bases and 4 bases, with 12 bases remaining between them. The CDR3 covers 14 residues. CDR3 DNA sequence: TGCAGCGTTGATGGAGGGGGGTTTAATGAAAAACTGTTTTTT. This sequence encodes CSVDGGGFNEKLFF.

The chain is built from TRBV10-3 and TRBJ2-3; tentative D call: TRBD1 (6 bases). Germline CDR1 is ENHRY and CDR2 is SYGVKD. Deletions cut 2 bases from V and 5 bases from J, with 11 bases between. CDR3 length: 14 residues. DNA of the CDR3: TGTGCCATCAGTGAGCCGAGACAGGTAGATACGCAGTATTTT. Its protein is CAISEPRQVDTQYF.

This clone appeared once. The rearrangement joins TRBV5-4 to TRBJ1-1; D might be TRBD1 (5 bases). This CDR3 comprises 15 residues. The germline gives CDR1 SGHNT, CDR2 YYREEE (reference sequence). With 1 base removed from V and 1 base from J, the gap between germline ends came to 11 bases. The CDR3 region has the DNA TGTGCCAGCAGCTTGTCGGGCAGGGAGAACACTGAAGCTTTCTTT. Protein product: CASSLSGRENTEAFF.

CDR3: CASSESREGSQHF. DNA for the CDR3: TGCGCCAGCAGTGAGTCGCGGGAAGGATCCCAGCATTTT. The V gene is TRBV10-2, the J gene TRBJ1-5; D gene uncertain. This CDR3 region has 13 residues. Germline-derived CDR1 and CDR2 are WSHSY and SAAADI. The V gene lost 0 bases and the J gene lost 11 bases, with 11 bases spanning the gap.

This chain links TRBV18 with TRBJ2-1; D might be TRBD1 or TRBD2, each matching 6 bases. V was trimmed by 3 bases and J by 6 bases, leaving 15 bases between them. Germline values: CDR1 KGHSH, CDR2 LQKENI. This CDR3 has 15 amino acids. The CDR3 coding sequence is TGTGCCAGCTCACCCCCGAGTGGGGGGCTCAATGAGCAGTTCTTC. Translating it yields CASSPPSGGLNEQFF.

The V gene is TRBV3-1 (or the pseudogene TRBV3-2), the J gene TRBJ1-5, with D unclear. V lost 0 bases and J 4 bases, leaving 4 bases between the germline ends. Per the germline V gene, CDR1 is LGHDT and CDR2 is YNNKEL (reference sequence). CDR3 size: 13 residues. The CDR3 region is CASSQDWNQPQHF. In DNA form, the CDR3 reads TGTGCCAGCAGCCAAGATTGGAATCAGCCCCAGCATTTT.

The chain carries TRBV28 and TRBJ2-3; D unclear. CDR3 size: 15 residues. V lost 2 bases, J lost 10 bases, and 19 bases lay in between. Per the germline V gene, CDR1 is MDHEN and CDR2 is SYDVKM. The CDR3 DNA reads TGTGCCAGCAGTTTACCGGCCTCGACTGTCCGTGCGCAGTATTTT. This codes for CASSLPASTVRAQYF.

The V and J genes are TRBV10-2 and TRBJ2-7; D gene ambiguous. This CDR3 region has 12 residues. Germline V gives CDR1 WSHSY, CDR2 SAAADI. V was clipped by 8 bases and J by 2 bases, with 10 bases between them. The CDR3, as DNA: TGCGCCAGCTGCGAGGCCCCCTACGAGCAGTACTTC. Translation gives CASCEAPYEQYF.